The present entry profiles one T cell receptor (beta chain) with its context. CDR3 length equals 14 residues. Germline V gene lookup returns CDR1 SGHTA and CDR2 FQGNSA. J gave up 0 bases and V 6 bases, and 3 bases lay outside the gene matches. This sample was taken from a study of shared clonotypes between healthy human individuals. Background on the study: Each donor contributed plates that comprised three CD4 naive, three CD4 memory, two CD8 naive and one CD8 memory.

Clones were read by immunoSEQ multiplex PCR, and TCRdb kept only the in-frame ones, dropping some. This table holds millions of clones, more than 80% found once. This chain uses TRBV7-2 with TRBJ2-7; the match to TRBD2 covers 9 bases. The sample taken for sequencing was naive CD4+ T cells sorted from blood. The subset is: CD45RA+ positively selected. This TCR was sampled from a man in his late teens or twenties in good health. The CDR3 sequence is CASRGTSSSYEQYF. In nucleotides, the CDR3 is TGTGCCAGCAGGGGGACTAGCAGCTCCTACGAGCAGTACTTC.